This T cell receptor beta chain was captured in a study of shared clonotypes between healthy human individuals. Study-level results: The expectation was that sequencing depth would affect clonotype sharing among donors. Blood was the only sampled material, and tissue repertoires likely differ. Naive subsets tended to show greater estimated richness than memory subsets.

As regards this clone: Its specificity is not known. The sample contains more than one DNA sequence encoding this CDR3.

Naive CD8 populations comprised CD45RO-negative cells positively selected for CCR7, excluding terminally differentiated effector memory CD45RA+ cells. V dropped 0 bases and J dropped 6 bases, with 6 bases sitting between them. The germline CDR1 and CDR2 sequences are SGHNT and YYREEE (reference sequence). The CDR3 totals 12 residues. Over several immunoSEQ plates, each subset's genomic DNA was distributed in even portions. Repertoires were generated with immunoSEQ multiplex PCR, while TCRdb's copy carries only in-frame clones and drops some. The sample lists 2 million to 2.5 million clones, around 93% seen once, with roughly 1.8% in the top ten.

The receptor was isolated from a man aged 18-30 years in good health. Some clones in this sample may be carry-over from other donors' samples. The V and J genes are TRBV5-4 and TRBJ1-2; D remains ambiguous. Input material: naive CD8+ T cells from PBMCs. The CDR3 region has the DNA TGTGCCAGCAGCTTGGGGGGTGATGGCTACACCTTC. This translates into CASSLGGDGYTF.